The rows below give T cell receptor beta chains drawn from one sample of a study of blood T cell repertoires in COVID-19. Produced via immunoSEQ multiplex PCR; TCRdb's table is partial and in-frame only. The table shows 210,000 or so clones, with 87% occurring only once. The specimen sequenced was peripheral blood. These receptors were taken from a young woman who had recovered from COVID-19. CDR3s include the opening cysteine and the closing phenylalanine or tryptophan. A D gene is named only where the DNA matches it firmly. Not every row has a clone size; where given, it reads once, few, many or a size class.

d_gene,v_gene,j_gene,abundance,CDR3aa,CDR3nt
-,TRBV12-3/TRBV12-4,TRBJ2-1,-,CASSVASYNEQFF,TGTGCCAGCAGTGTGGCCTCTTACAATGAGCAGTTCTTC
-,TRBV4-1,TRBJ1-2,-,CASSHPVTGNYGYTF,TGCGCCAGCAGCCACCCCGTGACGGGTAACTATGGCTACACCTTC
TRBD1,TRBV29-1,TRBJ2-7,-,CSGAGTGGGEQYF,TGCAGCGGAGCCGGGACAGGGGGCGGCGAGCAGTACTTC
-,TRBV4-3,TRBJ1-1,-,CASSHNRDTEAFF,TGCGCCAGCAGCCATAACAGGGACACTGAAGCTTTCTTT
TRBD2,TRBV7-2,TRBJ2-7,-,CASSLVGSGRYEQYF,TGTGCCAGCAGCTTAGTAGGGAGCGGGAGGTACGAGCAGTACTTC
-,TRBV7-2,TRBJ1-6,-,CASSFRQENSPLHF,TGTGCCAGCAGCTTCCGACAGGAGAATTCACCCCTCCACTTT
-,TRBV27,TRBJ1-4,-,CASSLGLNEKLFF,TGTGCCAGCAGTTTGGGGCTGAATGAAAAACTGTTTTTT
-,TRBV4-1,TRBJ2-7,-,CASSQISQGPYEQYF,TGCGCCAGCAGCCAAATTTCACAGGGACCCTACGAGCAGTACTTC
-,TRBV19,TRBJ2-5,-,CASSIDRCLIEKNSPETQYF,TGTGCCAGTAGTATAGATCGCTGCCTGATTGAAAAGAACTCACCAGAGACCCAGTACTTC
-,TRBV3-1/TRBV3-2,TRBJ2-7,-,CASSPRTESSYEQYF,TGTGCCAGCAGCCCTCGGACAGAGAGCTCCTACGAGCAGTACTTC
TRBD2,TRBV3-1/TRBV3-2,TRBJ2-3,-,CASSQRMGLASTDTQYF,TGTGCCAGCAGCCAAAGGATGGGACTAGCGAGCACAGATACGCAGTATTTT
TRBD1,TRBV5-1,TRBJ1-5,-,CASSLLGQSNQPQHF,TGCGCCAGCAGCCTACTGGGACAGTCCAATCAGCCCCAGCATTTT
-,TRBV6-5,TRBJ2-1,-,CASSDSPSDYNEQFF,TGTGCCAGCAGTGACTCACCCAGCGACTACAATGAGCAGTTCTTC
TRBD1,TRBV27,TRBJ2-7,once,CASKGQGAYEQYF,TGTGCCAGCAAAGGCCAGGGGGCTTACGAGCAGTACTTC
-,TRBV12-3/TRBV12-4,TRBJ2-1,-,CASSFSTYNEQFF,TGTGCCAGCAGTTTTAGTACTTATAATGAGCAGTTCTTC
-,TRBV7-8,TRBJ1-1,-,CASSSRGGEGTEAFF,TGTGCCAGCAGCAGCCGGGGAGGGGAGGGTACTGAAGCTTTCTTT
-,TRBV19,TRBJ1-5,-,CASTTGWKQPQHF,TGTGCCAGCACTACAGGGTGGAAACAGCCCCAGCATTTT
-,TRBV9,TRBJ2-2,once,CASTAGNTGELFF,TGTGCCAGCACCGCGGGGAACACCGGGGAGCTGTTTTTT
TRBD1,TRBV18,TRBJ1-1,-,CASSSGQGWTEAFF,TGTGCCAGCTCATCGGGACAGGGCTGGACTGAAGCTTTCTTT
-,TRBV5-1,TRBJ2-1,-,CASSLGGRYNEQFF,TGCGCCAGCAGCTTGGGGGGGCGGTACAATGAGCAGTTCTTC
-,TRBV19,TRBJ2-7,-,CASSETGRSSYEQYF,TGTGCCAGTAGTGAAACAGGCCGTAGCTCCTACGAGCAGTACTTC
TRBD1,TRBV10-1,TRBJ2-1,-,CASNRDRGLEQFF,TGCGCCAGCAACCGGGACAGGGGGCTTGAGCAGTTCTTC
TRBD1,TRBV3-1/TRBV3-2,TRBJ1-2,-,CASSPGTGNYGYTF,TGTGCCAGCAGCCCTGGGACAGGGAACTATGGCTACACCTTC
-,TRBV4-1,TRBJ2-1,-,CASSYDLGSYNEQFF,TGCGCCAGCTCGTACGACCTAGGCTCCTACAATGAGCAGTTCTTC
TRBD1,TRBV29-1,TRBJ2-7,-,CSVDVQGVNEQYF,TGCAGCGTTGACGTGCAGGGGGTCAACGAGCAGTACTTC
-,TRBV6-5,TRBJ1-6,-,CATLPGSGSPLHF,TGTGCCACCCTACCGGGATCGGGCTCACCCCTCCACTTT
-,TRBV10-3,TRBJ1-6,few,CAIRGSGPNNSPLHF,TGTGCCATCAGGGGTTCAGGGCCTAATAATTCACCCCTCCACTTT
TRBD1,TRBV10-2,TRBJ2-7,-,CASSLIQGLEQYF,TGCGCCAGCTCACTGATACAGGGGCTCGAGCAGTACTTC
TRBD1,TRBV10-2,TRBJ1-3,-,CASSLGQGSGNTIYF,TGCGCCAGCAGTCTCGGACAGGGGTCAGGAAACACCATATATTTT
TRBD1,TRBV18,TRBJ2-7,-,CASSHQTGSHEQYF,TGTGCCAGCTCACACCAGACAGGGTCCCACGAGCAGTACTTC
TRBD1,TRBV7-2,TRBJ1-2,-,CASSRTGVQGYTF,TGTGCCAGCAGCCGTACAGGGGTTCAAGGCTACACCTTC
-,TRBV5-8,TRBJ1-3,-,CASSYVGGTGNTIYF,TGTGCCAGCAGCTACGTGGGGGGAACTGGAAACACCATATATTTT
-,TRBV28,TRBJ1-3,-,CASTLRQGRNTIYF,TGTGCCAGCACCTTGAGGCAGGGTAGAAACACCATATATTTT
-,TRBV19,TRBJ2-2,-,CASSIRRGEGTGELFF,TGTGCCAGTAGTATCCGCCGGGGAGAGGGCACCGGGGAGCTGTTTTTT
TRBD1,TRBV19,TRBJ2-7,-,CASRTGLVSYEQYF,TGTGCCAGTAGGACAGGGTTAGTGTCCTACGAGCAGTACTTC
-,TRBV27,TRBJ2-7,few,CASMEQGFYEQYF,TGTGCCAGCATGGAACAGGGTTTCTACGAGCAGTACTTC
-,TRBV9,TRBJ1-3,-,CASSPYRSSGNTIYF,TGTGCCAGCAGCCCCTACAGGAGCTCTGGAAACACCATATATTTT
-,TRBV21-1,TRBJ2-1,-,CASSSGRIGEQFF,TGTGCCAGCAGTAGCGGTCGAATAGGTGAGCAGTTCTTC
TRBD1,TRBV6-2/TRBV6-3,TRBJ2-7,-,CASIPDRGLPYEQYF,TGTGCCAGCATCCCGGACAGGGGGCTCCCCTACGAGCAGTACTTC
-,TRBV19,TRBJ2-3,-,CASSRFSVTDTQYF,TGTGCCAGTAGTCGGTTTAGCGTCACAGATACGCAGTATTTT